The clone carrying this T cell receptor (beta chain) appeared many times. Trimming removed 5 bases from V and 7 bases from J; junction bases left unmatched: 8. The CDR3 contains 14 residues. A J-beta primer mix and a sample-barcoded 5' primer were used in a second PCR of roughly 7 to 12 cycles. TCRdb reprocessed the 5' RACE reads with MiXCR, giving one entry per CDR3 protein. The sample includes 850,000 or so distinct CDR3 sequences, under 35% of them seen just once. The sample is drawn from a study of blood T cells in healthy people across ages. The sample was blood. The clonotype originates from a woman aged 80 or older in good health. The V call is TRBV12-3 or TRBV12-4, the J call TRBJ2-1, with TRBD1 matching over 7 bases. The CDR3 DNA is TGTGCCAGCAGTCCCCGACAGGGTGGAAATGAGCAGTTCTTC. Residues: CASSPRQGGNEQFF.